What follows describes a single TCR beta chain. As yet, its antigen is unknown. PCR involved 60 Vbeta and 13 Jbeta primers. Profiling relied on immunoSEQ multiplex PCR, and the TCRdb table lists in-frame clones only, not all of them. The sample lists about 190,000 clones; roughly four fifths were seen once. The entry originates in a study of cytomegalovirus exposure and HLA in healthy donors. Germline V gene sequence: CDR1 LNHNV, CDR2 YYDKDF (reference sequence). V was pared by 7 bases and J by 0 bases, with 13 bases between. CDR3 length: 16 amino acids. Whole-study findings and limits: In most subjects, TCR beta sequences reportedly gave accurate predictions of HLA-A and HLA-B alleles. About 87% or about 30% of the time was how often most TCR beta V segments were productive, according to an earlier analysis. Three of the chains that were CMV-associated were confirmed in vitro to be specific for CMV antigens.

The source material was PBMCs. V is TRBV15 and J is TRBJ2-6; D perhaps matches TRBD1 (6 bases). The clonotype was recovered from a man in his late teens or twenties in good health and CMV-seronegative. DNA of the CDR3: TGTGCCACCAAACCGACAGGCTACTCTGGGGCCAACGTCCTGACTTTC. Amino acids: CATKPTGYSGANVLTF.